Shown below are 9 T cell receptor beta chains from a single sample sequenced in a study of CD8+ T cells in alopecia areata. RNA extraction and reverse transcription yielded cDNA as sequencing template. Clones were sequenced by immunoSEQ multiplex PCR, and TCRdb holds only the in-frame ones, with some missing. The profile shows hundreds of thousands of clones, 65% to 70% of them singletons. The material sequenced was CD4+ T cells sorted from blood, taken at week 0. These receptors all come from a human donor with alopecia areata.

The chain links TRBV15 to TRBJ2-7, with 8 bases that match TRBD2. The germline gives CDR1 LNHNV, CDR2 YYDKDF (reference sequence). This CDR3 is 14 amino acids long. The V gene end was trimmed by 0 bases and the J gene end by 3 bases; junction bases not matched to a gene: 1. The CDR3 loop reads CATSRDSGVYEQYF. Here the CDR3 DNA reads TGTGCCACCAGCAGAGATAGCGGGGTCTACGAGCAGTACTTC.

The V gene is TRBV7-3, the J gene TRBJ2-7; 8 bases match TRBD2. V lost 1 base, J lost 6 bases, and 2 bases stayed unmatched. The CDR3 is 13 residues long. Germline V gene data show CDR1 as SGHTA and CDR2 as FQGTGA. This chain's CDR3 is CASSLIAGGEQYF. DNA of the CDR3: TGTGCCAGCAGCTTAATTGCGGGGGGCGAGCAGTACTTC.

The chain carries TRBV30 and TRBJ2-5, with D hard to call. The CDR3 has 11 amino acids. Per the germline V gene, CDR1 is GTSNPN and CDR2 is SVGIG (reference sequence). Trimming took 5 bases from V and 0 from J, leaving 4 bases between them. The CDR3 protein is CAWGYQETQYF. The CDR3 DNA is TGTGCCTGGGGGTACCAAGAGACCCAGTACTTC.

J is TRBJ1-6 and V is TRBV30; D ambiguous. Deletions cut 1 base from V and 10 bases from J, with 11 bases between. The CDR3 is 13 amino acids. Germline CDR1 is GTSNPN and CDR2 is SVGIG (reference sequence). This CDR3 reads CAWSAVMNSPLHF. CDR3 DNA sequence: TGTGCCTGGAGTGCTGTGATGAACTCACCCCTCCACTTT.

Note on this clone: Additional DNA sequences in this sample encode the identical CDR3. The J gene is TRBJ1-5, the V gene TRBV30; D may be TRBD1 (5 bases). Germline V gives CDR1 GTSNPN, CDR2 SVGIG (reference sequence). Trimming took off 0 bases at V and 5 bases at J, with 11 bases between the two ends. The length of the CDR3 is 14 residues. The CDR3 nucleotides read TGTGCCTGGAGTGTGGGGGGAGGCGATCAGCCCCAGCATTTT. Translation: CAWSVGGGDQPQHF. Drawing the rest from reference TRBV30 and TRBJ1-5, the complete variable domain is SQTIHQWPATLVQPVGSPLSLECTVEGTSNPNLYWYRQAAGRGLQLLFYSVGIGQISSEVPQNLSASRPQDRQFILSSKKLLLSDSGFYLCAWSVGGGDQPQHFGDGTRLSIL.

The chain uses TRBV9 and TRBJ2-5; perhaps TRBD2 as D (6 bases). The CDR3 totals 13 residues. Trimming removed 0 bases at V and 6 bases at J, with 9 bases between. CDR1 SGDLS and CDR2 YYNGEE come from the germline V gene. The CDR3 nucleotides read TGTGCCAGCAGCGTAGTGGGCGGGAAGACCCAGTACTTC. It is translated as CASSVVGGKTQYF. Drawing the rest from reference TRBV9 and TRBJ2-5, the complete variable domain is DSGVTQTPKHLITATGQRVTLRCSPRSGDLSVYWYQQSLDQGLQFLIQYYNGEERAKGNILERFSAQQFPDLHSELNLSSLELGDSALYFCASSVVGGKTQYFGPGTRLLVL.

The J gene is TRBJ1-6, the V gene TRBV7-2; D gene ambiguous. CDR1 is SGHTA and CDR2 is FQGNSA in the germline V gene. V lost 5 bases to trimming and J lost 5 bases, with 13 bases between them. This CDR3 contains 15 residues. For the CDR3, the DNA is TGTGCCAGCAGCCGCCGGCTGCGGGATAATTCACCCCTCCACTTT. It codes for CASSRRLRDNSPLHF.

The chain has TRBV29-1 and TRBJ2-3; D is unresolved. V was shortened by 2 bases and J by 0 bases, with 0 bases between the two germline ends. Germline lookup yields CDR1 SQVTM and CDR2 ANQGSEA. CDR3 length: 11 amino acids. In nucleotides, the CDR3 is TGCAGCGTTGAAAGCACAGATACGCAGTATTTT. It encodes CSVESTDTQYF.

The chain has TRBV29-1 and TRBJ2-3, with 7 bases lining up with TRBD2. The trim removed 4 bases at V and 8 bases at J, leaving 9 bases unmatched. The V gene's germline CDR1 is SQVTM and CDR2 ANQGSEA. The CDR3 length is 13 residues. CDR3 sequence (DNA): TGCAGCGTTGCACTAGCGCCCGAAGGTACGCAGTATTTT. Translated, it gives CSVALAPEGTQYF.